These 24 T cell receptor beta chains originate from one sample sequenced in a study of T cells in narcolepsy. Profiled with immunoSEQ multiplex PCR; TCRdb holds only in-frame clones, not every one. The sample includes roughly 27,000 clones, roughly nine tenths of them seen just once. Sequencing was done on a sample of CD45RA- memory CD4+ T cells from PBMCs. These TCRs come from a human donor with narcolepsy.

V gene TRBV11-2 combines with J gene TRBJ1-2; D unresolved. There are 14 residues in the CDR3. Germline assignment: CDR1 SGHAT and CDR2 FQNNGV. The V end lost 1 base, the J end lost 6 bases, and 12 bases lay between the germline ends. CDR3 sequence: CASSLGQVSDGYTF. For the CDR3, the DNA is TGTGCCAGCAGCTTAGGGCAGGTGTCTGATGGCTACACCTTC.

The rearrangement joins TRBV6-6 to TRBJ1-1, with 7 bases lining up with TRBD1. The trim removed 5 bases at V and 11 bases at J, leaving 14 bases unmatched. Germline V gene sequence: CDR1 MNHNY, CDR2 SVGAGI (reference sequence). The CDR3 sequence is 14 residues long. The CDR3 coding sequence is TGTGCCAGCAGTCGACAGGGAGGCCTCCCTTGGGCTTTCTTT. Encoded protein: CASSRQGGLPWAFF.

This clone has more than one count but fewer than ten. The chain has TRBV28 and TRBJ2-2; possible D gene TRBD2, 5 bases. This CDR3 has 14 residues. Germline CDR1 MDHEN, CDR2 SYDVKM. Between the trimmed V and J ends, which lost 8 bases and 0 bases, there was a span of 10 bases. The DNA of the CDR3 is TGTGCCAGCGGACTGTCCTCGAACACCGGGGAGCTGTTTTTT. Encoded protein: CASGLSSNTGELFF.

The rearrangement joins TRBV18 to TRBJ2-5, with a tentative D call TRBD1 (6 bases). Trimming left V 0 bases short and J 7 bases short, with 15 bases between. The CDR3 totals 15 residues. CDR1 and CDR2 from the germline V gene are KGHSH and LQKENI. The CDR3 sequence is CASSPPGRGRWTQYF. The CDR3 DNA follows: TGTGCCAGCTCACCACCGGGCAGGGGAAGGTGGACCCAGTACTTC.

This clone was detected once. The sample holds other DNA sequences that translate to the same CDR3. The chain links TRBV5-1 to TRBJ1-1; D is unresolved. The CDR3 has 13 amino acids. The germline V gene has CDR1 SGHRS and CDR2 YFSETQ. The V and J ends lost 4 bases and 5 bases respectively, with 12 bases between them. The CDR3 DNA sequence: TGCGCCAGCAGCCCCGCGGGCGTAACTGAAGCTTTCTTT. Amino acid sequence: CASSPAGVTEAFF.

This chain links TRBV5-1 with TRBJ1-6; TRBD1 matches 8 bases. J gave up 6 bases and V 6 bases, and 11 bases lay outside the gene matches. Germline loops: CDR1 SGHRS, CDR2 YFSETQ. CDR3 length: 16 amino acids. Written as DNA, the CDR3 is TGCGCCAGCACTATGGACAGGGCCGGGATTAATTCACCCCTCCACTTT. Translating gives CASTMDRAGINSPLHF. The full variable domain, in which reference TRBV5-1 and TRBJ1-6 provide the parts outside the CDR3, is KAGVTQTPRYLIKTRGQQVTLSCSPISGHRSVSWYQQTPGQGLQFLFEYFSETQRNKGNFPGRFSGRQFSNSRSEMNVSTLELGDSALYLCASTMDRAGINSPLHFGNGTRLTVT.

The DNA for the CDR3 is TGTGCCAGCAGCTTAACCAATGGCTACGAGCAGTACTTC. Residues: CASSLTNGYEQYF. The chain uses TRBV7-2 and TRBJ2-7; D gene unclear. V lost 2 bases, J lost 3 bases, and 8 bases lay in between. This CDR3 contains 13 residues. Germline V gives CDR1 SGHTA, CDR2 FQGNSA.

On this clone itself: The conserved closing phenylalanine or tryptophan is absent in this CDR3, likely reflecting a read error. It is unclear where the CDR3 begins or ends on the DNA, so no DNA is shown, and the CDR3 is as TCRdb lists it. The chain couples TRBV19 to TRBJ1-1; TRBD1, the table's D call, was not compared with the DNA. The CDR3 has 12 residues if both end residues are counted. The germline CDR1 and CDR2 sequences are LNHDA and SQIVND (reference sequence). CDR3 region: CASREQGSRPIV.

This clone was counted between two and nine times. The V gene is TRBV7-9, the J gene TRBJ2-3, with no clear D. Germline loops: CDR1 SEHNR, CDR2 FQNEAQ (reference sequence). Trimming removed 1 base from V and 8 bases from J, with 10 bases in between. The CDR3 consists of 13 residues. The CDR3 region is CASSLVAPGTQYF. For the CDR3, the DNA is TGTGCCAGCAGCTTAGTCGCGCCAGGTACGCAGTATTTT.

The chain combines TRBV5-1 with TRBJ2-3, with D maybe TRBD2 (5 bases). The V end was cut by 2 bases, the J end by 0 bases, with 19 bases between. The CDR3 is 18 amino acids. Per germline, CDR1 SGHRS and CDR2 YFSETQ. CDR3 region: CASSFGRVGIGSTDTQYF. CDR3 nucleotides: TGCGCCAGCAGCTTCGGGCGGGTAGGGATAGGTAGCACAGATACGCAGTATTTT.

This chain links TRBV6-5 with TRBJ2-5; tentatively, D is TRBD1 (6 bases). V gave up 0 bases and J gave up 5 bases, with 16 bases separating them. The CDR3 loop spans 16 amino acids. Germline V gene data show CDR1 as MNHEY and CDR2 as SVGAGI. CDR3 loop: CASSYSLTGMRETQYF. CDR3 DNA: TGTGCCAGCAGTTACTCATTAACAGGGATGCGGGAGACCCAGTACTTC.

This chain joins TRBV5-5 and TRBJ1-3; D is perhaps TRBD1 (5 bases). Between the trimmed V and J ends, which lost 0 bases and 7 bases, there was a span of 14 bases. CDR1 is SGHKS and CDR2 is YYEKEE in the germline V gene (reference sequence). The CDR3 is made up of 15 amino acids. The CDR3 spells CASSLEGQGVNTIYF. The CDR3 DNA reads TGTGCCAGCAGCTTGGAGGGGCAGGGCGTGAACACCATATATTTT.

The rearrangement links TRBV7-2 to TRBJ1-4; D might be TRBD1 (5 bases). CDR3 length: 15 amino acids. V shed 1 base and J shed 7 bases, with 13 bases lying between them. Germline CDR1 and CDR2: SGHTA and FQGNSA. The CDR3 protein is CASSLGAGGGEKLFF. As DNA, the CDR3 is TGTGCCAGCAGCTTAGGGGCCGGCGGGGGTGAAAAACTGTTTTTT.

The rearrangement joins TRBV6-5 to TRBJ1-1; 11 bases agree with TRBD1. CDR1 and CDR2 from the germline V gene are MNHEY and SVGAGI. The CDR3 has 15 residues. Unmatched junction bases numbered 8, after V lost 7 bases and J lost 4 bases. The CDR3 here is CASNSAGTGGTEAFF. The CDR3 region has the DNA TGTGCCAGCAATTCCGCTGGGACAGGGGGCACTGAAGCTTTCTTT.

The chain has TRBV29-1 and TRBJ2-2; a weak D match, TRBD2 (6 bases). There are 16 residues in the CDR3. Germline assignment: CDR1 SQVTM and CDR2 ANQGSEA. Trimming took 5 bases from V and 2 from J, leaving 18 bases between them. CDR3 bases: TGCAGCGTTAGGCCGGGAGACAGCGGAAACACCGGGGAGCTGTTTTTT. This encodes CSVRPGDSGNTGELFF.

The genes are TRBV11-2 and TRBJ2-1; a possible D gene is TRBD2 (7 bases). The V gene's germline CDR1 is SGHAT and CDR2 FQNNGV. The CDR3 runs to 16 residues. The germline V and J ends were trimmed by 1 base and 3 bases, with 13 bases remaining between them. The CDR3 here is CASSLGAGAYYNEQFF. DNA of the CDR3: TGTGCCAGCAGCTTAGGGGCGGGGGCCTACTACAATGAGCAGTTCTTC.

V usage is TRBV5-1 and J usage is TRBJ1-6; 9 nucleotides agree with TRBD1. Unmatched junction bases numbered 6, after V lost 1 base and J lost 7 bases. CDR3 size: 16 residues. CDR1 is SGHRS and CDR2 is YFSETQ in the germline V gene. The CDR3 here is CASSLWSGTGNSPLHF. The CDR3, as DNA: TGCGCCAGCAGCTTGTGGTCTGGGACAGGGAATTCACCCCTCCACTTT.

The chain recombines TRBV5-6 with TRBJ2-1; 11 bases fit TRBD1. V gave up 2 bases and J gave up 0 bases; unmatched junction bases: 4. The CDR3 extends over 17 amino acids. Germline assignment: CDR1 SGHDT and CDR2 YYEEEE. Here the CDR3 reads CASSFGTGGSSYNEQFF. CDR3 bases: TGTGCCAGCAGCTTCGGGACAGGGGGGAGCTCCTACAATGAGCAGTTCTTC.

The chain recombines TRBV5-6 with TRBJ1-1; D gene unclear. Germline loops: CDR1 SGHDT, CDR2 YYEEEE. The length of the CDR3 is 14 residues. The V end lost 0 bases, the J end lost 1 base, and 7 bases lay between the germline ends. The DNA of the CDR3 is TGTGCCAGCAGCTTGGAGGCGAGGAACACTGAAGCTTTCTTT. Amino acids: CASSLEARNTEAFF.

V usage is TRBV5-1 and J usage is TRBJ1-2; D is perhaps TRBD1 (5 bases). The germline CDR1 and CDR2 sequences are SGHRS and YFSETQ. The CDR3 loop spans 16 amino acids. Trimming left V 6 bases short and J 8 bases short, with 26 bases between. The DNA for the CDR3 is TGCGCCAGCAAATTAGCGTCAGGGCAGACGGCGGAAGGCTACACCTTC. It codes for CASKLASGQTAEGYTF. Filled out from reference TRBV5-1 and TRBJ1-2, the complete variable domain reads KAGVTQTPRYLIKTRGQQVTLSCSPISGHRSVSWYQQTPGQGLQFLFEYFSETQRNKGNFPGRFSGRQFSNSRSEMNVSTLELGDSALYLCASKLASGQTAEGYTFGSGTRLTVV.

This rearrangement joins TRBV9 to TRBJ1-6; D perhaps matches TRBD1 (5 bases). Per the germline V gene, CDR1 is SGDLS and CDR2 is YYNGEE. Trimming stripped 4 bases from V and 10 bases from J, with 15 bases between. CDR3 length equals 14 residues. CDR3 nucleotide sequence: TGTGCCAGCAGCCCCCGGGAGGGGAGGTCACCCCTCCACTTT. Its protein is CASSPREGRSPLHF.

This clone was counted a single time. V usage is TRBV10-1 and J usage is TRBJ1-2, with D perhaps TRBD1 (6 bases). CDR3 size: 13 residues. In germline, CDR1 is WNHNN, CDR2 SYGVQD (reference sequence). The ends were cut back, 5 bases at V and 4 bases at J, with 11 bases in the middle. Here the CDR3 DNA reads TGCGCCAGCAGTCCCGGGGGCGGCTATGGCTACACCTTC. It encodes CASSPGGGYGYTF.

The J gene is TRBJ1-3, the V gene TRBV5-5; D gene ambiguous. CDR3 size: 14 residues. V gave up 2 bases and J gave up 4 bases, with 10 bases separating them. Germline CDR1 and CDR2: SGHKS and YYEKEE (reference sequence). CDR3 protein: CASSLSGAGNTIYF. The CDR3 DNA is TGTGCCAGCAGCTTATCGGGTGCAGGAAACACCATATATTTT.

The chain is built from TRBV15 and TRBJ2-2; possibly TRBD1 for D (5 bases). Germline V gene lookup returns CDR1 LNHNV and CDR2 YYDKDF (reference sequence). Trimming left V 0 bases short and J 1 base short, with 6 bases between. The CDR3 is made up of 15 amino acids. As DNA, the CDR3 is TGTGCCACCAGCAGAGACGGACAGAACACCGGGGAGCTGTTTTTT. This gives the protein CATSRDGQNTGELFF.